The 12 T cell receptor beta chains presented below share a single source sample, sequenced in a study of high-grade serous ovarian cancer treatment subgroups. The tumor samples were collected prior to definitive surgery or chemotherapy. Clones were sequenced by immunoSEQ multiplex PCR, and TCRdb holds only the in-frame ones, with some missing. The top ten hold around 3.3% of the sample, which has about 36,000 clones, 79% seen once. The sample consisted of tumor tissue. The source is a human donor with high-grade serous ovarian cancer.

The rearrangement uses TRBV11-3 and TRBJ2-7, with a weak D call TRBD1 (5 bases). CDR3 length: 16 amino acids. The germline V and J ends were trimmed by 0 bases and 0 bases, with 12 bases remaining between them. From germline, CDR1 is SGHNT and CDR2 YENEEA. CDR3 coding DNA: TGTGCCAGCAGCTTAGACGACAGCCTGAGCTCCTACGAGCAGTACTTC. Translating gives CASSLDDSLSSYEQYF.

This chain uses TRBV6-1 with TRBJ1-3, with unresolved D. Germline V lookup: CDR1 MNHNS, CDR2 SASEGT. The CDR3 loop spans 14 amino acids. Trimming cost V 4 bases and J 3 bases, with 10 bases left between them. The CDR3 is CASSGSENGNTIYF. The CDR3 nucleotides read TGTGCCAGCAGTGGTTCGGAGAATGGAAACACCATATATTTT.

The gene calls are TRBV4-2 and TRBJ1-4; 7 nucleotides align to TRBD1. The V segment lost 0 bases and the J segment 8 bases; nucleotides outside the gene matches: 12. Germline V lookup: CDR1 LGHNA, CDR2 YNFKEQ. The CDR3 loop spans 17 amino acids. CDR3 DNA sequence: TGTGCCAGCAGCCAAGATACCCAGGGGGGTTTGGGCGAAAAACTGTTTTTT. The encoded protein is CASSQDTQGGLGEKLFF.

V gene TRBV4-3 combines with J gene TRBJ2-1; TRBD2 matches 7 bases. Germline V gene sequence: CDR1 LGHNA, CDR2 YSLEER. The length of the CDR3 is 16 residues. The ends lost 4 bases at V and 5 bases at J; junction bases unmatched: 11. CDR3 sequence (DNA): TGCGCCAGCAGCCCTCTTAAGCGGGAAGTCAACAATGAGCAGTTCTTC. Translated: CASSPLKREVNNEQFF.

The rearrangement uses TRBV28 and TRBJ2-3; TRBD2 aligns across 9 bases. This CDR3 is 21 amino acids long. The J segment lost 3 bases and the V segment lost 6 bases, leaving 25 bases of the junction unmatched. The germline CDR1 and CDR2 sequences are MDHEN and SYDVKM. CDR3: CASSPPPGARGGGGPTDTQYF. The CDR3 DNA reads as TGTGCCAGCAGCCCACCTCCGGGAGCCCGCGGGGGGGGCGGACCAACAGATACGCAGTATTTT.

CDR3 amino acids: CASSFRDNYYEQYF. In DNA, the CDR3 is TGTGCCAGCAGCTTTCGGGACAACTACTACGAGCAGTACTTC. The V and J genes are TRBV11-2 and TRBJ2-7, with a possible D match to TRBD1 (6 bases). There are 14 residues in the CDR3. V shed 3 bases and J shed 3 bases, with 12 bases lying between them. Germline V gene lookup returns CDR1 SGHAT and CDR2 FQNNGV.

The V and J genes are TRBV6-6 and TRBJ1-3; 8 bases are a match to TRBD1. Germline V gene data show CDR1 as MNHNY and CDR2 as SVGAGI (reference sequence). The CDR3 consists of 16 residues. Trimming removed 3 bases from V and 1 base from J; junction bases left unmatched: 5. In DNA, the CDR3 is TGTGCCAGCAGTTATGGGACAGGATTTTCTGGAAACACCATATATTTT. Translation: CASSYGTGFSGNTIYF.

CDR3 region: CASSFSLAPSGELFF. DNA for the CDR3: TGTGCCAGCAGTTTTTCTTTGGCTCCCTCCGGGGAGCTGTTTTTT. The chain is built from TRBV27 and TRBJ2-2; D uncertain. The CDR3 is made up of 15 amino acids. The V and J ends lost 3 bases and 6 bases respectively, with 14 bases between them. Germline CDR1 and CDR2: MNHEY and SMNVEV (reference sequence).

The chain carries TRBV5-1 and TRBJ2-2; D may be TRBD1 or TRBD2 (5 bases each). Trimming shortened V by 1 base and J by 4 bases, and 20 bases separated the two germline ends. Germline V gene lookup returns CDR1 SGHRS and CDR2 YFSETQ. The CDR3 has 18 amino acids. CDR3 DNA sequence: TGCGCCAGCAGCTTGAGGGCTAGCCTCCGACAGAGCACCGGGGAGCTGTTTTTT. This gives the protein CASSLRASLRQSTGELFF.

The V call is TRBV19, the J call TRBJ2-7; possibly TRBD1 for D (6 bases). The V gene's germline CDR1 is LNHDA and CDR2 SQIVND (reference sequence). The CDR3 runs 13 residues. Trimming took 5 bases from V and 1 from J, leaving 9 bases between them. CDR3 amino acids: CASSRTDSYEQYF. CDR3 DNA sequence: TGTGCCAGTAGTCGGACAGATTCCTACGAGCAGTACTTC.

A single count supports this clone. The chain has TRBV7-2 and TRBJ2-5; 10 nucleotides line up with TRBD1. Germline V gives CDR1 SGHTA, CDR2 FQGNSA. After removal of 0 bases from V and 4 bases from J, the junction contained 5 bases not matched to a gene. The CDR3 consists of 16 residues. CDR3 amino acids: CASSLAGTGARETQYF. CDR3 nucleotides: TGTGCCAGCAGCTTAGCGGGGACAGGGGCTCGAGAGACCCAGTACTTC.

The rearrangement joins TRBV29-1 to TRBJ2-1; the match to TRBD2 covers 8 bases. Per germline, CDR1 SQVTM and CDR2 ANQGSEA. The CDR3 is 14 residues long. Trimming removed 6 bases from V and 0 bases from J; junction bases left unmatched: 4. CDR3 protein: CSVERGSSYNEQFF. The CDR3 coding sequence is TGCAGCGTGGAGCGGGGGAGCTCCTACAATGAGCAGTTCTTC.